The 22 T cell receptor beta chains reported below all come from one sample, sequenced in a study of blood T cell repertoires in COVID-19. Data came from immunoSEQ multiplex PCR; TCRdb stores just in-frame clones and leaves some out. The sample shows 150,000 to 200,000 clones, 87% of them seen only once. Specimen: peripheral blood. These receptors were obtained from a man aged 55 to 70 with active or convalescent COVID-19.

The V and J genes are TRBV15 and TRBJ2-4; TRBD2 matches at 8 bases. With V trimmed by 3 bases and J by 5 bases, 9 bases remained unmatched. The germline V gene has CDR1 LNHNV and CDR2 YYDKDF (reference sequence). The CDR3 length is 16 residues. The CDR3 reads CATSRAGGLNENIQYF. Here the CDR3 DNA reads TGTGCCACCAGCAGGGCGGGGGGACTGAATGAAAACATTCAGTACTTC.

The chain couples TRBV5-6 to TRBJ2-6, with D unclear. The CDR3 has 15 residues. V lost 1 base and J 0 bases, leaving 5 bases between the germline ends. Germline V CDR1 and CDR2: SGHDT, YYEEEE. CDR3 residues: CASSLSPSGANVLTF. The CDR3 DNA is TGTGCCAGCAGCTTGTCTCCCTCTGGGGCCAACGTCCTGACTTTC.

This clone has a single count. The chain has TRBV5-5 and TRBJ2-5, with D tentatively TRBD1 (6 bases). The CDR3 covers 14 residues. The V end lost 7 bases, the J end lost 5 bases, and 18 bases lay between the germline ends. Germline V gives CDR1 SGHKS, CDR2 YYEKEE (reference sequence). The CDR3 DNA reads TGTGCCAGCTTAGGGGGTGCCTTGGGGGAGACCCAGTACTTC. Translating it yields CASLGGALGETQYF. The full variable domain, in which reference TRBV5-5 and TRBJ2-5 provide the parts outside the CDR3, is DAGVTQSPTHLIKTRGQQVTLRCSPISGHKSVSWYQQVLGQGPQFIFQYYEKEERGRGNFPDRFSARQFPNYSSELNVNALLLGDSALYLCASLGGALGETQYFGPGTRLLVL.

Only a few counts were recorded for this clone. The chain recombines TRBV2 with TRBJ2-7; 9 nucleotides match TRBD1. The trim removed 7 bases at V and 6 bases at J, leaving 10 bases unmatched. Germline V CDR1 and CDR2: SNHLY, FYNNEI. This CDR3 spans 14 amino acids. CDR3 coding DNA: TGTGCCAGCACTGGCCGGGACAGGGCGGTCGAGCAGTACTTC. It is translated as CASTGRDRAVEQYF.

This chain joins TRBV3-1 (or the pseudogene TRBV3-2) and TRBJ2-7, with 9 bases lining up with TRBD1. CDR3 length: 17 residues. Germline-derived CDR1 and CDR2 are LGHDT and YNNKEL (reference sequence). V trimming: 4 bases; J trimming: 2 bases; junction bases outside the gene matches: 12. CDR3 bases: TGTGCCAGCAGCCTTCGAGCTCCGGGACAGGGTACCTACGAGCAGTACTTC. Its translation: CASSLRAPGQGTYEQYF.

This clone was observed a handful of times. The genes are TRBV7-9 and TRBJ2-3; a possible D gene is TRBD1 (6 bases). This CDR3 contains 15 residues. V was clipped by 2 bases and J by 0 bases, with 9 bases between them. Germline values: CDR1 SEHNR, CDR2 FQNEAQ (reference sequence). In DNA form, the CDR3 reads TGTGCCAGCAGCTTACCCGGACAGAGCACAGATACGCAGTATTTT. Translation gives CASSLPGQSTDTQYF.

The CDR3 reads CASTQGSNSPLHF. For the CDR3, the DNA is TGTGCCAGCACCCAGGGGAGTAATTCACCCCTCCACTTT. The V and J genes are TRBV6-6 and TRBJ1-6; perhaps TRBD1 as D (6 bases). From germline, CDR1 is MNHNY and CDR2 SVGAGI (reference sequence). The length of the CDR3 is 13 residues. Trimming took off 7 bases at V and 6 bases at J, with 10 bases between the two ends.

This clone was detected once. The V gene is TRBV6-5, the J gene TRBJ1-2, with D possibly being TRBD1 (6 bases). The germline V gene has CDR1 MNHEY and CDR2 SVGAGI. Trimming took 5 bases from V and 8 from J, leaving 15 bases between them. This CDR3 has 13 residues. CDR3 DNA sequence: TGTGCCAGCAGTCCCGACAGGTACTGGGGCTACACCTTC. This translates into CASSPDRYWGYTF.

The DNA of the CDR3 is TGTGCCAGCAGCTTCCAGGACAGGGAAGGGGGTGAGCAGTTCTTC. This sequence encodes CASSFQDREGGEQFF. The chain combines TRBV5-4 with TRBJ2-1, with 8 bases lining up with TRBD1. The CDR3 is made up of 15 amino acids. Trimming at V came to 2 bases and at J to 9 bases, leaving 10 bases not matched to a gene. From germline, CDR1 is SGHNT and CDR2 YYREEE (reference sequence).

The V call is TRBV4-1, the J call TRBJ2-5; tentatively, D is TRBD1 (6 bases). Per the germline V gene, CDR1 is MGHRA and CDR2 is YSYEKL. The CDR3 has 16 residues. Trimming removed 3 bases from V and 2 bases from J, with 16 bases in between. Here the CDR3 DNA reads TGCGCCAGCAGCCAGTCCGGACAGATTAATCAAGAGACCCAGTACTTC. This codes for CASSQSGQINQETQYF.

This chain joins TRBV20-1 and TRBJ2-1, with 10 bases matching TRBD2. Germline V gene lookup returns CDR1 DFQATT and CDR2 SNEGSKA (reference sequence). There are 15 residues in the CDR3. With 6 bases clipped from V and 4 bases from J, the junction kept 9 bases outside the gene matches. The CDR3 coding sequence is TGCAGTGCCAGTCAGCGGGGGGGCCGGTACAATGAGCAGTTCTTC. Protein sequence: CSASQRGGRYNEQFF.

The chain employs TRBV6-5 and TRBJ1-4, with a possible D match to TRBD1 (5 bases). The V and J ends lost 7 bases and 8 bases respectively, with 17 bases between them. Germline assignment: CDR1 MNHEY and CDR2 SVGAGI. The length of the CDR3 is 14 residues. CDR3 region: CASIGGGSGEKLFF. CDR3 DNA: TGTGCCAGCATTGGGGGGGGGTCCGGAGAAAAACTGTTTTTT.

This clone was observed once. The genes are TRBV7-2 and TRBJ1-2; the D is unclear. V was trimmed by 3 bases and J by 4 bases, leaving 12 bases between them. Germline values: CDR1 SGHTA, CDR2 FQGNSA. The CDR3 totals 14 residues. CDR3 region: CASSLFRGAYGYTF. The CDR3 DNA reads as TGTGCCAGCAGCTTGTTCCGCGGTGCCTATGGCTACACCTTC.

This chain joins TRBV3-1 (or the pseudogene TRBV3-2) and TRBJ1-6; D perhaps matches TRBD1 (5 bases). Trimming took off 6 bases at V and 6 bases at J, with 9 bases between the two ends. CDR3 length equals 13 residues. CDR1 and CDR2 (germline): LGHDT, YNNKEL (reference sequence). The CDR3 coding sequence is TGTGCCAGCAGGCGGGGGACTAATTCACCCCTCCACTTT. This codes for CASRRGTNSPLHF.

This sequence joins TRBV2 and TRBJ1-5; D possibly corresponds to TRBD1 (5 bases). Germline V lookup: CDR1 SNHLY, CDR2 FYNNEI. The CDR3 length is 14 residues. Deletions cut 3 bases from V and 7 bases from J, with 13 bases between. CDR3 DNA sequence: TGTGCCAGCAGTGAGCTCGACAGTCAACAGCCCCAGCATTTT. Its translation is CASSELDSQQPQHF.

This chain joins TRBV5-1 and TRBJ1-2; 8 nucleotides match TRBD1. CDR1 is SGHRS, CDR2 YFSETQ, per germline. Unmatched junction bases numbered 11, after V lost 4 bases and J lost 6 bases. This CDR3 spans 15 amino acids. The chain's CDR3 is CASSANPGGADGYTF. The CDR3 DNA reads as TGCGCCAGCAGCGCGAACCCAGGGGGCGCGGATGGCTACACCTTC.

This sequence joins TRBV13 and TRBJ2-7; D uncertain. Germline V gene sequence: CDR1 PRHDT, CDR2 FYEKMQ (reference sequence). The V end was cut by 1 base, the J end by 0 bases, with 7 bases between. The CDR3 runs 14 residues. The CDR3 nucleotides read TGTGCCAGCAGCTTAGTTCCACTCTCCTACGAGCAGTACTTC. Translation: CASSLVPLSYEQYF.

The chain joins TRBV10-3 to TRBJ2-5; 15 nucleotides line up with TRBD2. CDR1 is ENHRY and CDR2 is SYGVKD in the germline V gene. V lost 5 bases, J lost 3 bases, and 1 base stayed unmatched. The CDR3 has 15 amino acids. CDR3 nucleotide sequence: TGTGCCATCAGTCGGACTAGCGGGGGGGAAGAGACCCAGTACTTC. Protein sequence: CAISRTSGGEETQYF.

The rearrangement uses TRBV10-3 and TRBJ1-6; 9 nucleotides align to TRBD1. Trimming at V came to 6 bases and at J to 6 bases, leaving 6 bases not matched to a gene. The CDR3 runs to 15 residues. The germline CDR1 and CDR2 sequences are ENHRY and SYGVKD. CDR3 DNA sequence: TGTGCCATCAGGGGGGGACAGGGAGGTAATTCACCCCTCCACTTT. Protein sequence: CAIRGGQGGNSPLHF.

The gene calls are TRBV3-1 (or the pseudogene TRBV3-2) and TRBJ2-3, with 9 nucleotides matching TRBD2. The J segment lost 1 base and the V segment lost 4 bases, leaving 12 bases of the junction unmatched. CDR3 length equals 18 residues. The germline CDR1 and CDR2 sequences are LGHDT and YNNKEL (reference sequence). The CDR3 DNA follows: TGTGCCAGCAGCCTCCTCCCGGGACTAGCATTAGGCACAGATACGCAGTATTTT. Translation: CASSLLPGLALGTDTQYF.

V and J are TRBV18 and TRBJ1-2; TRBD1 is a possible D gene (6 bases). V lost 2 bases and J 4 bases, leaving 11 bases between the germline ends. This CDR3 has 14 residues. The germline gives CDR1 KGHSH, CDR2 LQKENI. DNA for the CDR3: TGTGCCAGCTCACCATCGACAGGAGGCTATGGCTACACCTTC. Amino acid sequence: CASSPSTGGYGYTF.

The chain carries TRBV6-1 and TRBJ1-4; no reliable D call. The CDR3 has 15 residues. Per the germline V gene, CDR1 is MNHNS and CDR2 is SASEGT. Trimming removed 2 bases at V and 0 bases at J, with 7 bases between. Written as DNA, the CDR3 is TGTGCCAGCAGTGAACGGTCTGCAACTAATGAAAAACTGTTTTTT. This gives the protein CASSERSATNEKLFF.